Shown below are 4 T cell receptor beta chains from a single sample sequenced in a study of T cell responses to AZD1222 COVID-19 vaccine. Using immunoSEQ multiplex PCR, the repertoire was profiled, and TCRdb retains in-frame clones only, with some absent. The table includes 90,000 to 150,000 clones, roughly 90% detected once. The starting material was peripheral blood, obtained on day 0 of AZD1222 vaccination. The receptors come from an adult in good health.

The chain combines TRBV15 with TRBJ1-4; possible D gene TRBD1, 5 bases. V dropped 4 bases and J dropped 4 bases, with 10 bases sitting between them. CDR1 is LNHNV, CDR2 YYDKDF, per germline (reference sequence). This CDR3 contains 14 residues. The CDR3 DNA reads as TGTGCCACCAGCAACAGCAGGGTTAATGAAAAACTGTTTTTT. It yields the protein CATSNSRVNEKLFF.

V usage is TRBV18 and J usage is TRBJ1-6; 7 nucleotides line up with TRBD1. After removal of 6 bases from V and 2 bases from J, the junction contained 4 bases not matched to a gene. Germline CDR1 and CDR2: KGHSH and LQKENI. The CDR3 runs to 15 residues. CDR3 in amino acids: CASSPGQTYNSPLHF. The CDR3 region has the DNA TGTGCCAGCTCGCCGGGACAGACCTATAATTCACCCCTCCACTTT.

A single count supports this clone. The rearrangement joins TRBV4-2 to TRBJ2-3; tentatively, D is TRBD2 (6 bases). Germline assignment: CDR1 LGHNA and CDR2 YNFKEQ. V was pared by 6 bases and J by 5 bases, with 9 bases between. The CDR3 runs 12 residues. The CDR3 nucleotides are TGTGCCAGCAGGACTAGTAAAGATACGCAGTATTTT. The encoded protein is CASRTSKDTQYF.

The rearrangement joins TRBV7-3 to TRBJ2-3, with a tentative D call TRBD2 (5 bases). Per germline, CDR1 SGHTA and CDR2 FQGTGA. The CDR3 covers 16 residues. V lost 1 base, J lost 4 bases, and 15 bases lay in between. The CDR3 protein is CASSLNSVGFSDTQYF. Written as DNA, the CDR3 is TGTGCCAGCAGCTTAAATAGCGTGGGTTTCTCAGATACGCAGTATTTT.